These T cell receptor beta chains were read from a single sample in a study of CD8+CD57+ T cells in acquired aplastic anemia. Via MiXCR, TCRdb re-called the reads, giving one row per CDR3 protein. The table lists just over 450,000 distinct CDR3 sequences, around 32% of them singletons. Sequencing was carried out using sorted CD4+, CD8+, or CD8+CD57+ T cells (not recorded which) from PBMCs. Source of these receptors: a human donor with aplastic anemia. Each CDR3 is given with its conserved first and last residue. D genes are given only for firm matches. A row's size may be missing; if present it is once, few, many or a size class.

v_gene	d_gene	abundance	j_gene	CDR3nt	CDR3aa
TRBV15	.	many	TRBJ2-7	TGTGCCACCAGCACGGCTCCTACCTACGAGCAGTACTTC	CATSTAPTYEQYF
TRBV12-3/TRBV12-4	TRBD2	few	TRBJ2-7	TGTGCCAGCAGGGGTCCCGGCCGGACTAGAACACAGTACTTC	CASRGPGRTRTQYF
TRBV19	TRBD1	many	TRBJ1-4	TGTGCCAGTAGCGCCGGGACAGGGGATGAAAAACTGTTTTTT	CASSAGTGDEKLFF
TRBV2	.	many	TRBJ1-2	TGTGCCAGCACATGGAACAGTCAGTATGGCTACACCTTC	CASTWNSQYGYTF
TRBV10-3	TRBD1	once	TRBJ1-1	TGTGCCATCAGTTCGGGACAGTGGAACACTGAAGCTTTCTTT	CAISSGQWNTEAFF
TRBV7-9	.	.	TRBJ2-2	TGTGCCAGCAGCTTCCCGCTTCAAGCCGGGGAGCTGTTTTTT	CASSFPLQAGELFF
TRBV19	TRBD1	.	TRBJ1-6	TGTGCCAGTAGTGTCGCCAAACAGGGGGCGAGGTCACCCCTCCACTTT	CASSVAKQGARSPLHF
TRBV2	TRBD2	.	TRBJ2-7	TGTGCCAGCAGCCCCTCGGTCGCGGGGGTCTACGAGCAGTACTTC	CASSPSVAGVYEQYF
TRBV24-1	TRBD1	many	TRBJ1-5	TGTGCCACCAGTGATTTAACAGGGGATATCAATCAGCCCCAGCATTTT	CATSDLTGDINQPQHF
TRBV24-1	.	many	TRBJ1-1	TGTGCCACCAGTGGGGGCAGGGGCACTGAAGCTTTCTTT	CATSGGRGTEAFF
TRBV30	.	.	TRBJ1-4	TGTGCCTGCCGACCCCCCCGGGGGGCTGATGAAAAACTGTTTTTT	CACRPPRGADEKLFF
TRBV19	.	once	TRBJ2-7	TGTGCCAGTAGTATTCCCGACAGTGGTGAGCAGTACTTT	CASSIPDSGEQYF
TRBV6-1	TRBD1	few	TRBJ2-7	TGTGCCAGCAGTTTACAGGGGGCCTGGTCCTACGAGCAGTACTTC	CASSLQGAWSYEQYF
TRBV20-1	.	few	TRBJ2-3	TGCAGTGCTAGAGTGGCTCTACGAGATACGCAGTATTTT	CSARVALRDTQYF
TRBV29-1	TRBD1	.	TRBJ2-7	TGTAGCAAAGACAGGGGGGACTCCTACGAGCAGTACTTC	CSKDRGDSYEQYF
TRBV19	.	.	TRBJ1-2	TGTGCCAGTAGTTCGGGACGGATAAGCTATGGCTACACCTTC	CASSSGRISYGYTF
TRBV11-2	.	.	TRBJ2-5	TGTGCCAGCAGCCCTACTAGTTTGGAGACCCAGTACTTC	CASSPTSLETQYF
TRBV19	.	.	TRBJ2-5	TGTGTCAGTAGCGTCAGGGGCCAAGAGACCCAGTACTTC	CVSSVRGQETQYF
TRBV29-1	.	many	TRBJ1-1	TGCAGCGTTGACAAGGGGGGGGGCGGCGTTGGCACTGAAGCTTTCTTT	CSVDKGGGGVGTEAFF
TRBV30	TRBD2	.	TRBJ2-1	TGTGCCTGGATCCTAGCGGGGCTATACAATGAGCAGTTCTTC	CAWILAGLYNEQFF
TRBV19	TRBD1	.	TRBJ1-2	TGTGCCAGTACTCCACCGGGACAGGGGACCTATGGCTACACCTTC	CASTPPGQGTYGYTF
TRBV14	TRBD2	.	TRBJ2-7	TGTGCCAGCAGCCGAGGCCGGACTAGCGGAGCCTACGAGCAGTACTTC	CASSRGRTSGAYEQYF
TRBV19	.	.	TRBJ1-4	TGTGCCAGTAGTTTGCCGATGACAACTAATGAAAAACTGTTTTTT	CASSLPMTTNEKLFF
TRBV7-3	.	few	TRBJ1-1	TGTGCCAGCAGGGAGGGACCTGCATCCACTGAAGCTTTCTTT	CASREGPASTEAFF
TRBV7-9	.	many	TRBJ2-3	TGTGCCAGCAGCTCGGCCCCGGGTACGCAGTATTTT	CASSSAPGTQYF
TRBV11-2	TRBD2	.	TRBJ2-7	TGTGCCAGCAGCGCCGCACCTGGACTTACCGGGGGGATCGAGCAGTACTTC	CASSAAPGLTGGIEQYF
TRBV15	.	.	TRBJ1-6	TGTGCCACTACCTTACGGGGCAGTTCTCCACCCCTCCACTTT	CATTLRGSSPPLHF
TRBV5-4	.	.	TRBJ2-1	TGTGCCAGCAGCCCGTGGGGGTCCTACAATGAGCAGTTCTTC	CASSPWGSYNEQFF
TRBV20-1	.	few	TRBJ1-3	TGCAGTGCCGGGTCCTACAGGTTTGGAAACACCATATATTTT	CSAGSYRFGNTIYF
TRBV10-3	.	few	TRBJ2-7	TGTGCCATCAGTTCGGAGAGGACTCCTTACGAGCAGTACTTC	CAISSERTPYEQYF
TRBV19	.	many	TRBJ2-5	TGTGCCAGTAGTATAGATGGGACTTTGGGAGAGACCCAGTACTTC	CASSIDGTLGETQYF
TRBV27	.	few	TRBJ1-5	TGTGCCACTCGCCGGGGCAGCTATAGCAATCAGCCCCAGCATTTT	CATRRGSYSNQPQHF
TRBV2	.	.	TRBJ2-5	TGTGCCAGCAGTGAACCCCCGGTTCGGGCCAGCACGGGAGAGACCCAGTACTTC	CASSEPPVRASTGETQYF
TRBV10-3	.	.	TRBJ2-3	TGTGCCATCAGATTTGAAGGACTCAAGGCATCCAAATACTTCACAGATACGCAGTATTTT	CAIRFEGLKASKYFTDTQYF
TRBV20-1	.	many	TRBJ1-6	TGCAGTGCTGAGGGGGAGGGACCTGAGTCACCCCTCCACTTT	CSAEGEGPESPLHF
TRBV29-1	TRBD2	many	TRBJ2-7	TGCAGCGTTGAAGGACTAGCGGGAGGCAACTACGAGCAGTACTTC	CSVEGLAGGNYEQYF
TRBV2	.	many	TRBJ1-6	TGTGCCAGCAGTGAGTGGCTCAGGGGCGCAGAATCACCCCTCCACTTT	CASSEWLRGAESPLHF
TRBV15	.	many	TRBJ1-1	TGTGCCACCAGCAGAGGAGGGCAGATAAATGAAGCTTTCTTT	CATSRGGQINEAFF
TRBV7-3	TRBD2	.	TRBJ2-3	TGTGCCAGCAAGGGACTAGCAGTCACAGATACGCAGTATTTT	CASKGLAVTDTQYF
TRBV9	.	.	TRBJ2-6	TGTGCCAGCAGCGTTTCCTTTATGCAGGGTCAACCCTCTGGGGCCAACGTCCTGACTTTC	CASSVSFMQGQPSGANVLTF
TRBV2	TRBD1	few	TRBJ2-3	TGTGCCAGCAGTCCGACAGGGGGTTATGATACGCAGTATTTT	CASSPTGGYDTQYF
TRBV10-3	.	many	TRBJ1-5	TGTGCCACCGGGACGGAGAGCAATCAGCCCCAGCATTTT	CATGTESNQPQHF
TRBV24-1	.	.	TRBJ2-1	TGTGCCACCAGTGAGGGGCAGGGAATGAATGAGCAGTTCTTC	CATSEGQGMNEQFF
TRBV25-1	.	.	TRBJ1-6	TGTGCCAGCAGTGAGGCAGGGAGATATAATTCACCCCTCCACTTT	CASSEAGRYNSPLHF
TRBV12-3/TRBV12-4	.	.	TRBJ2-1	TGTGCCAGCAGTTTGTCCGCGGGGTACAATGAGCAGTTCTTC	CASSLSAGYNEQFF
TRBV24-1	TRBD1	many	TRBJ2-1	TGTGCCACCAGTGACTGGACAGGGAACAATGAGCAGTTCTTC	CATSDWTGNNEQFF
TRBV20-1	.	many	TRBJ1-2	TGCAGTGCCCTCAAAGACGGGGGGGACTATGGCTACACCTTC	CSALKDGGDYGYTF
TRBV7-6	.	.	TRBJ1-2	TGTGCCAGCAGCTTAGATGGCTCCACCTTC	CASSLDGSTF
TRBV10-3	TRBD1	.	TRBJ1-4	TGTGCCAGCAGATCCGGGACAGGAGATGAAAAACTGTTTTTT	CASRSGTGDEKLFF
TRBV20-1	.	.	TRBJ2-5	TGCAGTACTAGAAGTGAGACCATTGAGGAGACCCAGTACTTC	CSTRSETIEETQYF
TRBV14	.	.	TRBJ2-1	TGTGCCAGCAGCCGCCCAGGGAATTTCAATGAGCAGTTCTTC	CASSRPGNFNEQFF
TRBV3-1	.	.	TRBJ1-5	TGTGCCAGCAGCCAAGATGGAGGGACGACGCTCAATCAGCCCCAGCATTTT	CASSQDGGTTLNQPQHF
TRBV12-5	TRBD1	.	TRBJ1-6	TGTGCTAGTGGCCGAGCCTGGGACAGGGGGTCTTCACCCCTCCACTTT	CASGRAWDRGSSPLHF
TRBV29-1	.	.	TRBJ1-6	TGCAGCGTTGGCGGCAGGGTTTATTCACCCCTCCACTTT	CSVGGRVYSPLHF
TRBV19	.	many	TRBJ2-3	TGTGCCAGTAGATTTGGCGGGGGCACAGATACGCAGTATTTT	CASRFGGGTDTQYF
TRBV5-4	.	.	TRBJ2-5	TGTGCCAGCAGCTTGGACGCGATCGGTGAGACCCAGTACTTC	CASSLDAIGETQYF
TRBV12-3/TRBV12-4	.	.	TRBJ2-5	TGTGCCAGCAGTTTGCACCCGGGCTTAGGACGAGAGACCCAGTACTTC	CASSLHPGLGRETQYF
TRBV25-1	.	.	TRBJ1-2	TGTGCCAAACAGCGAAGGACAGCGGGGGATTATGGCTACACCTTC	CAKQRRTAGDYGYTF